This TCR beta chain was sequenced during a study of regulatory T cells in long-lasting Graves disease. The study, taken as a whole, reports: Tissue studied was limited to peripheral blood, excluding thyroid tissue.

Building of the TCR beta libraries involved iRepertoire HTBI primers and Arm-PCR of CDR3 regions. One entry per CDR3 protein results from TCRdb running MiXCR on the multiplex PCR reads. The profile covers approximately 360,000 distinct CDR3 sequences, with roughly 25% appearing a single time and 28% taken by the ten largest. This clonotype was detected many times. Antigen specificity is unknown. The time point here: persistent/refractory GD, antithyroid drugs over 5 years with positive TRAb. PBMCs provided the RNA from which the TCR library was made. This specimen was peripheral blood mononuclear cells (PBMCs), taken when the disease was refractory, from a patient treated with antithyroid drugs. The origin of this receptor is a woman in her 40s with Graves disease.

CDR3 bases: TGTGCCAGTGCCCCGGACAGGTTCAACACCGGGGAGCTGTTTTTT. This gives the protein CASAPDRFNTGELFF. The gene calls are TRBV2 and TRBJ2-2, with TRBD1 matching 7 bases. With 9 bases clipped from V and 2 bases from J, the junction kept 9 bases outside the gene matches. The CDR3 totals 15 residues. Germline V gene sequence: CDR1 SNHLY, CDR2 FYNNEI.